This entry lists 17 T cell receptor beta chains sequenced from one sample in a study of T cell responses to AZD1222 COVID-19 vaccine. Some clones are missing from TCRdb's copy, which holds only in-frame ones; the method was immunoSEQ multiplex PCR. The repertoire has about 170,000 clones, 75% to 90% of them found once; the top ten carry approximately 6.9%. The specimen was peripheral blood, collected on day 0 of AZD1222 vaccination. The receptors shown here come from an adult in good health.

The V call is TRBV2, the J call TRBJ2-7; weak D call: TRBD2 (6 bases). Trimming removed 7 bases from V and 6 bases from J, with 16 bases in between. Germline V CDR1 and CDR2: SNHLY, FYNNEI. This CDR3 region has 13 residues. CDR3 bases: TGTGCCAGCATGTGGAGGGCCGGGGGCGAGCAGTACTTC. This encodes CASMWRAGGEQYF. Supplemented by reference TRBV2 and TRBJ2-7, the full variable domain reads EPEVTQTPSHQVTQMGQEVILRCVPISNHLYFYWYRQILGQKVEFLVSFYNNEISEKSEIFDDQFSVERPDGSNFTLKIRSTKLEDSAMYFCASMWRAGGEQYFGPGTRLTVT.

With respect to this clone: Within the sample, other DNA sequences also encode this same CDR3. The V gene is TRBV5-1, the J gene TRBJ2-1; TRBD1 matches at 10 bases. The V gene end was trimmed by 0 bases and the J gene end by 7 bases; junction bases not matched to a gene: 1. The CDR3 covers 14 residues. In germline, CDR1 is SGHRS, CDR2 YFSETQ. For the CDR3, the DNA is TGCGCCAGCAGCTTGGGACAGGGGGCGAATGAGCAGTTCTTC. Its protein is CASSLGQGANEQFF.

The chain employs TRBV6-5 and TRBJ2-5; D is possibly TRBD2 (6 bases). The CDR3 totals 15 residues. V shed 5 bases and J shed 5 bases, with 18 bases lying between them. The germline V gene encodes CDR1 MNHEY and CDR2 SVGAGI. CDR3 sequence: CASSLGVLGRETQYF. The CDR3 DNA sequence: TGTGCCAGCAGTCTAGGGGTTTTGGGGAGGGAGACCCAGTACTTC.

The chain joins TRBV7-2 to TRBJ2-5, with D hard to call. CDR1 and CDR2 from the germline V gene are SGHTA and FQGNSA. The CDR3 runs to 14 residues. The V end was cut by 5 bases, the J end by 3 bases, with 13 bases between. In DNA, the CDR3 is TGTGCCAGCAGCGCCAGATACAGTGAAGAGACCCAGTACTTC. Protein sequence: CASSARYSEETQYF.

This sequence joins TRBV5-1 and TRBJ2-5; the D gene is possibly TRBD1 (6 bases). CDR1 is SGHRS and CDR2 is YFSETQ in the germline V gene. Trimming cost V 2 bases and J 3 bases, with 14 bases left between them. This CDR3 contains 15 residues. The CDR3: CASSFVLDSEETQYF. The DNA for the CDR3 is TGCGCCAGCAGCTTTGTCCTGGACAGCGAAGAGACCCAGTACTTC.

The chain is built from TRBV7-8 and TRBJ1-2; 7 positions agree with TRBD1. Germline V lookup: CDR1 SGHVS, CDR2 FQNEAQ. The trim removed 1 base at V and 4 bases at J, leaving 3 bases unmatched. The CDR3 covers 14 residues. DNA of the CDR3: TGTGCCAGCAGCTTAGATAACAGGGGCTATGGCTACACCTTC. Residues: CASSLDNRGYGYTF.

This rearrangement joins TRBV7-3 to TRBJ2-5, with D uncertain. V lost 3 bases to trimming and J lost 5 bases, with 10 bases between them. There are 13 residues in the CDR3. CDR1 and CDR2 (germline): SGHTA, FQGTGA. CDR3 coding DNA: TGTGCCAGCAGCTTTAATAGGCTGGAGACCCAGTACTTC. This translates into CASSFNRLETQYF. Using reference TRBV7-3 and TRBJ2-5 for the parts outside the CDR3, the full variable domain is GAGVSQTPSNKVTEKGKYVELRCDPISGHTALYWYRQSLGQGPEFLIYFQGTGAADDSGLPNDRFFAVRPEGSVSTLKIQRTERGDSAVYLCASSFNRLETQYFGPGTRLLVL.

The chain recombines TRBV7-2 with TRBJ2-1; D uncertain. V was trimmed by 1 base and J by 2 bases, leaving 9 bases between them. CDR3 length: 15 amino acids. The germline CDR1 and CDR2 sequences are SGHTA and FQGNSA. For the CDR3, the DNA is TGTGCCAGCAGCTTAGTGCGCAGGACCTACAATGAGCAGTTCTTC. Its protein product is CASSLVRRTYNEQFF.

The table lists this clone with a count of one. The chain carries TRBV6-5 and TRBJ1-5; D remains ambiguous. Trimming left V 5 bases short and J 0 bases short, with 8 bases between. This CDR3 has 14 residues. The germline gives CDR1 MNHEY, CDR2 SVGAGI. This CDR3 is CASSPSSSNQPQHF. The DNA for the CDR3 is TGTGCCAGCAGTCCAAGCTCTAGCAATCAGCCCCAGCATTTT.

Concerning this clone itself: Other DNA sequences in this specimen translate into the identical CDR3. CDR3 DNA: TGTGCCAGTAGTATTGGCTACGAGCAGTACTTC. Its translation: CASSIGYEQYF. The V gene is TRBV19, the J gene TRBJ2-7, with D uncertain. Germline V gives CDR1 LNHDA, CDR2 SQIVND (reference sequence). CDR3 size: 11 residues. V lost 3 bases to trimming and J lost 3 bases, with 3 bases between them.

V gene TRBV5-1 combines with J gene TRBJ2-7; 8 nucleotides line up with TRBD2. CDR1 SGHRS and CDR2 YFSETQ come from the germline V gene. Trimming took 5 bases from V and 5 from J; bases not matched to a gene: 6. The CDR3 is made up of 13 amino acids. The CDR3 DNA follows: TGCGCCAGCAGGTACGCGGGGGGCAACGAGCAGTACTTC. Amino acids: CASRYAGGNEQYF.

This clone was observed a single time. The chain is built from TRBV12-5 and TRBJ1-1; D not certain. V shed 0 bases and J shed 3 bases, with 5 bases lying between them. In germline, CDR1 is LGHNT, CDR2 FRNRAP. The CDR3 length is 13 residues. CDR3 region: CASGLVGYTEAFF. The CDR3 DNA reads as TGTGCTAGTGGTTTGGTGGGGTACACTGAAGCTTTCTTT.

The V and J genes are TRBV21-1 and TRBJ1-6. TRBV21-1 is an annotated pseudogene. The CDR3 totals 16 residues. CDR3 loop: CASSRSGDAYNSPLHF. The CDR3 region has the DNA TGTGCCAGCAGCAGAAGTGGGGATGCCTATAATTCACCCCTCCACTTT.

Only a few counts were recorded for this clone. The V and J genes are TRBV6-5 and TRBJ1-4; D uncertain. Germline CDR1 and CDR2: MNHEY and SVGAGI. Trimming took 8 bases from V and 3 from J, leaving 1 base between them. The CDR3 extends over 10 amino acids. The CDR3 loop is CASANEKLFF. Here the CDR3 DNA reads TGTGCCAGCGCTAATGAAAAACTGTTTTTT.

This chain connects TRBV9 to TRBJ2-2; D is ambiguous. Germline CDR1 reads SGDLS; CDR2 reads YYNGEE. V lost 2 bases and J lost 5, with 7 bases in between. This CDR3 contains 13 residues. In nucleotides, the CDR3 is TGTGCCAGCAGCGTGGAACCGACCGGGGAGCTGTTTTTT. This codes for CASSVEPTGELFF.

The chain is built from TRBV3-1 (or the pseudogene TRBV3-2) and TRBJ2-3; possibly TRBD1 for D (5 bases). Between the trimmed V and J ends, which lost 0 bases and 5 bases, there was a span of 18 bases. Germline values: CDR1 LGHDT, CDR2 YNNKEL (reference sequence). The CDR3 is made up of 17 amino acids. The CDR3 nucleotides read TGTGCCAGCAGCCAAGATATCTCCGTCCAGGGTTTAGATACGCAGTATTTT. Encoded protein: CASSQDISVQGLDTQYF.

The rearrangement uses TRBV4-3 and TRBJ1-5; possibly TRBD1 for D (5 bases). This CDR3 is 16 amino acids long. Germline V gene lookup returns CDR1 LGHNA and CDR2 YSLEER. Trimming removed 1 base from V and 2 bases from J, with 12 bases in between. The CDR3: CASSQVWGLGNQPQHF. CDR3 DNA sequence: TGCGCCAGCAGCCAAGTCTGGGGCTTGGGCAATCAGCCCCAGCATTTT.